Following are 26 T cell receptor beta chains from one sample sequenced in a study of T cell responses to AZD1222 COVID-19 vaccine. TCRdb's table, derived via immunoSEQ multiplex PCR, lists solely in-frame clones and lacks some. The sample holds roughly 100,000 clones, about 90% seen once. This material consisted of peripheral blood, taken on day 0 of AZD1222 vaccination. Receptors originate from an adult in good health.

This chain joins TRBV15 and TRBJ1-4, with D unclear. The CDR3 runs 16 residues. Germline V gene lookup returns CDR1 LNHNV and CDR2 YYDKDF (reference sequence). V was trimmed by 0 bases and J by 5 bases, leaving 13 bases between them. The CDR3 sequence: CATSRDRPLQNEKLFF. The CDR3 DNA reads TGTGCCACCAGCAGAGATAGGCCATTGCAGAATGAAAAACTGTTTTTT.

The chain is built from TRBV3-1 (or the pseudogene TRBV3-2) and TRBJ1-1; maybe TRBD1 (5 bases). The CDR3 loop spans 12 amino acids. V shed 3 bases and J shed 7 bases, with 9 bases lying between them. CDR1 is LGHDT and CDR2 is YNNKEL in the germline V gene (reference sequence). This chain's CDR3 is CASSHEGFEAFF. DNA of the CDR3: TGTGCCAGCAGCCACGAGGGGTTTGAAGCTTTCTTT.

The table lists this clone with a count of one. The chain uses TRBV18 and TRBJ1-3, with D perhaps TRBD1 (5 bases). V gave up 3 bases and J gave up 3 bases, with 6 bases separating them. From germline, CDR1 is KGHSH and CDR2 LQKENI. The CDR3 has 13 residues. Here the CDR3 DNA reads TGTGCCAGCTCACCGAGGGGTGGAAACACCATATATTTT. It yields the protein CASSPRGGNTIYF.

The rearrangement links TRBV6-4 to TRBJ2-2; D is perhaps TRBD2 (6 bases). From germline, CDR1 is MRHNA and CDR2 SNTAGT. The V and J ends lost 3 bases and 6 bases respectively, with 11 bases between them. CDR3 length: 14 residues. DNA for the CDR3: TGTGCCAGCAGTGATACCTGGGGGGCCGGGGAGCTGTTTTTT. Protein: CASSDTWGAGELFF.

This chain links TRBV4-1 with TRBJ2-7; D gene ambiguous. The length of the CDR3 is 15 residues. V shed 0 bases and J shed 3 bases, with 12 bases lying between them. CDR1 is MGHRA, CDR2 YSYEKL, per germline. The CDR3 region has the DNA TGCGCCAGCAGCCAAGATCCGGCTAGTTTCTACGAGCAGTACTTC. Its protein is CASSQDPASFYEQYF.

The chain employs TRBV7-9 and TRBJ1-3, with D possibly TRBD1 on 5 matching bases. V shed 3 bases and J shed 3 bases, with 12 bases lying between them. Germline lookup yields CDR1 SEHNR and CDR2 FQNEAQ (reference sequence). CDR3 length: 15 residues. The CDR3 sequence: CASSFGVQGGNTIYF. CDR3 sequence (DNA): TGTGCCAGCAGCTTCGGGGTTCAGGGTGGAAACACCATATATTTT.

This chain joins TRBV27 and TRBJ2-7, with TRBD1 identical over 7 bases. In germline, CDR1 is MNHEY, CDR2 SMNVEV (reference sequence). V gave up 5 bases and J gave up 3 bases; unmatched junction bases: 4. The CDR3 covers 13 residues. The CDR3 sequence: CASSEYRGYEQYF. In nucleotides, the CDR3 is TGTGCCAGCAGTGAGTACAGGGGCTACGAGCAGTACTTC.

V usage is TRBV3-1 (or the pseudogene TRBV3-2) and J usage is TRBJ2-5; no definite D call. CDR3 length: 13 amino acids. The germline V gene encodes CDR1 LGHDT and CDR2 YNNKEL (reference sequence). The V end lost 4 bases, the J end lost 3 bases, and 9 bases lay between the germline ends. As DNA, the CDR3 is TGTGCCAGCAGCCCCGCCGAAGAAGAGACCCAGTACTTC. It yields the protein CASSPAEEETQYF.

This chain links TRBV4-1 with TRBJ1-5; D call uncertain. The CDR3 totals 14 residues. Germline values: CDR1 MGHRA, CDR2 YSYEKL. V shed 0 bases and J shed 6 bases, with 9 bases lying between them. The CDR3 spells CASSQEALAQPQHF. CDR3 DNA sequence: TGCGCCAGCAGCCAAGAGGCTCTGGCTCAGCCCCAGCATTTT.

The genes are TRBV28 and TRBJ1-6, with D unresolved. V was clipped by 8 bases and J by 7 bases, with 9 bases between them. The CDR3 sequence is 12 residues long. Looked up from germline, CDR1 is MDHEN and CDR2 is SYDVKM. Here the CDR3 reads CASFSANSPLHF. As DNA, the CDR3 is TGTGCCAGCTTCTCCGCGAATTCACCCCTCCACTTT.

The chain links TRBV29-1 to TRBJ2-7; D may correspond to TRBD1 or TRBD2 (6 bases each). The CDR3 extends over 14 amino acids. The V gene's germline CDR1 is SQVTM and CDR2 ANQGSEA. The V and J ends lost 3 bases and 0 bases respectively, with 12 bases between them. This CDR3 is CSVDGGGSSYEQYF. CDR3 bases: TGCAGCGTTGACGGAGGGGGGAGCTCCTACGAGCAGTACTTC.

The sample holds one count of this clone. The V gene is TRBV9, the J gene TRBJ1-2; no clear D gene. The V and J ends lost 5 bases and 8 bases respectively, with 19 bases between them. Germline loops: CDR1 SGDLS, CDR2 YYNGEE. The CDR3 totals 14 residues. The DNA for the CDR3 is TGTGCCAGCAGTGCCAGGACGGGCCGTTTGGGCTACACCTTC. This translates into CASSARTGRLGYTF.

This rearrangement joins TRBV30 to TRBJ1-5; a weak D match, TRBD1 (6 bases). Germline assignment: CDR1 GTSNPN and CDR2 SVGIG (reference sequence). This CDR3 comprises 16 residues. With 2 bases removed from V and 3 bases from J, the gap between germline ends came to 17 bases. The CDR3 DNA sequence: TGTGCCTGGAGTCGTGCTTCGGACAGCCTCAATCAGCCCCAGCATTTT. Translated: CAWSRASDSLNQPQHF. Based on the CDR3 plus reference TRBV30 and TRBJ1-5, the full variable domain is SQTIHQWPATLVQPVGSPLSLECTVEGTSNPNLYWYRQAAGRGLQLLFYSVGIGQISSEVPQNLSASRPQDRQFILSSKKLLLSDSGFYLCAWSRASDSLNQPQHFGDGTRLSIL.

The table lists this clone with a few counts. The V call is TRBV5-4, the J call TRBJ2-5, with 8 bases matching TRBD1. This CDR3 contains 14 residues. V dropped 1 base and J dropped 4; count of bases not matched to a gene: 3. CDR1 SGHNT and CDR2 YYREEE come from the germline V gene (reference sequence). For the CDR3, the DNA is TGTGCCAGCAGCTTGCAGGGGGCCGTAGAGACCCAGTACTTC. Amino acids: CASSLQGAVETQYF.

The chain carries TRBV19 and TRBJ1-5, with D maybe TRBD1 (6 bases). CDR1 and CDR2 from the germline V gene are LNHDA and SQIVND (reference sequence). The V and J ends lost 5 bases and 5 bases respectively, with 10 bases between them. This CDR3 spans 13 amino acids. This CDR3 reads CASSWTADQPQHF. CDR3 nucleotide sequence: TGTGCCAGTAGTTGGACAGCCGATCAGCCCCAGCATTTT.

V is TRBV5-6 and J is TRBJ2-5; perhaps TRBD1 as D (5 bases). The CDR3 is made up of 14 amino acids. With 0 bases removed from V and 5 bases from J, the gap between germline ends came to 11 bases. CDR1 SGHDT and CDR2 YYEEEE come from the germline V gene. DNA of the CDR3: TGTGCCAGCAGCTTGGGCAGGGTGATGGAGACCCAGTACTTC. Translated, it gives CASSLGRVMETQYF.

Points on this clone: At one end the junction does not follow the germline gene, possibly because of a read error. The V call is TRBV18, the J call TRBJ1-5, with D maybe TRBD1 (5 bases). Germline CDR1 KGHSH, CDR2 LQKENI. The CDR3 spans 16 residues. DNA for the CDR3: TGTGCCAGCTCGCCACAACATAAGGAGTCAGGGCAGCCCCAGCATTTT. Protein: CASSPQHKESGQPQHF.

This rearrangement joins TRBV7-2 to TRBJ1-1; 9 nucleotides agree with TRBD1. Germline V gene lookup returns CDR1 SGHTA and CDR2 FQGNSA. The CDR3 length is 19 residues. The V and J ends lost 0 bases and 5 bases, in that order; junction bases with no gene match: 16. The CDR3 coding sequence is TGTGCCAGCAGCTTAGCGTACAGGGGGCGGTTTCCAGAGGGGACTGAAGCTTTCTTT. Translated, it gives CASSLAYRGRFPEGTEAFF.

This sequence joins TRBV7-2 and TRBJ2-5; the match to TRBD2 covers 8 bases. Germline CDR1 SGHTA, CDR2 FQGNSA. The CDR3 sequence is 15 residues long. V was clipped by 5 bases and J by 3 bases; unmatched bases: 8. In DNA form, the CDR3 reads TGTGCCAGCAGCCCAGCCGGGACTAGAGAAGAGACCCAGTACTTC. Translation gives CASSPAGTREETQYF.

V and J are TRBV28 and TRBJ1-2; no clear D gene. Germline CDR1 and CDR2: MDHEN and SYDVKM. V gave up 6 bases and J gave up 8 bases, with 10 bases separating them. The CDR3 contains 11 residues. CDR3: CASRRGWGYTF. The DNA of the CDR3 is TGTGCCAGCAGGCGTGGGTGGGGCTACACCTTC.

The CDR3 nucleotides read TGTGCCAGCAGTTACTCGAGTGAGGGCGATGAGCAGTTCTTC. Amino acid sequence: CASSYSSEGDEQFF. The V and J genes are TRBV6-5 and TRBJ2-1, with D possibly TRBD2 on 5 matching bases. Germline CDR1 reads MNHEY; CDR2 reads SVGAGI. The CDR3 runs 14 residues. V was trimmed by 0 bases and J by 8 bases, leaving 11 bases between them.

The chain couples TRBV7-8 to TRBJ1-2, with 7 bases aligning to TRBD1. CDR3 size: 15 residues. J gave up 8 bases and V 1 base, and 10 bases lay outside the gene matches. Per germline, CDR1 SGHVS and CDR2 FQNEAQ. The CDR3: CASSLVDRQGGGYTF. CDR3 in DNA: TGTGCCAGCAGCTTAGTAGACCGACAGGGAGGCGGCTACACCTTC. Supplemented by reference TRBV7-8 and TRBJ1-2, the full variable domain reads GAGVSQSPRYKVAKRGQDVALRCDPISGHVSLFWYQQALGQGPEFLTYFQNEAQLDKSGLPSDRFFAERPEGSVSTLKIQRTQQEDSAVYLCASSLVDRQGGGYTFGSGTRLTVV.

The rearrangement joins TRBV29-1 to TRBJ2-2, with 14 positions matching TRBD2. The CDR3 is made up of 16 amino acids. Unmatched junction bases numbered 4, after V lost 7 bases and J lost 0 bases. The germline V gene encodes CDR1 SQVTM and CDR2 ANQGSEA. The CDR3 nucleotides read TGCAGCGCGGGACTAGCGGGGGTCGCGAACACCGGGGAGCTGTTTTTT. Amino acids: CSAGLAGVANTGELFF.

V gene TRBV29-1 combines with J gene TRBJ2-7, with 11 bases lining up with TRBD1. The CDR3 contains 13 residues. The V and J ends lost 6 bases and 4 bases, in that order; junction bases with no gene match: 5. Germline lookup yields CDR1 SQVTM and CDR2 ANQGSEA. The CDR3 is CSVQRDRGYEQYF. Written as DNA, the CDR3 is TGCAGCGTCCAACGGGACAGGGGGTACGAGCAGTACTTC.

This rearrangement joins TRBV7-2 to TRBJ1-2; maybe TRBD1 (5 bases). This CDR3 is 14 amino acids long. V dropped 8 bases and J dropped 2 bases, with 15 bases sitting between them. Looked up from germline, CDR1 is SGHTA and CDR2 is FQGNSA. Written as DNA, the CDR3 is TGTGCCAGCGGAAGAGGGGTAATGAACTATGGCTACACCTTC. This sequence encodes CASGRGVMNYGYTF.

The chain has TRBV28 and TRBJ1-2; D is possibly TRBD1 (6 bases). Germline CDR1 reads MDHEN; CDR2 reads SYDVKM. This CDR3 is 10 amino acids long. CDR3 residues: CASGGAGYTF. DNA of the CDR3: TGTGCATCGGGGGGCGCAGGCTACACCTTC.